This T cell receptor beta chain was sequenced during a study of blood T cell repertoires in COVID-19 (dated by TCRdb to about 2020). Notes on the research overall: The collaborator samples originated in the United States, Italy and Spain and spanned the acute and convalescent phases of COVID-19. The prospective study material was composed of cDNA or gDNA derived from T cells, B-cell-depleted T cells, or PBMCs. Subjects who had been exposed to COVID-19, were actively infected with it, or had recovered from it provided the deeply sampled blood TCRbeta repertoires that made up the dataset. The repertoires were released in a freely available public database meant as a resource for research on the immune response to SARS-CoV-2. Samples were obtained from the ongoing ImmuneRACE study (first 160 participants) and from 1,200 or so subjects provided by 6 global collaborators. Sample metadata almost always included a de-identified subject ID, COVID-19 status, age in years and sex. Where available, HLA class I and class II types were obtained from metadata supplied by the sample provider rather than from assay-based typing.

On this clone: Which antigen it targets is not known. No base quality information exists; no much larger clone differs at one position.

TCRbeta CDR3 regions were amplified from genomic DNA by means of the immunoSEQ Assay, a bias-controlled multiplex PCR. The source study handled its data this way. Nucleated cell counts per sample were estimated from amplification of reference gene primers within the assay. Sequence reads were collapsed and filtered to measure the absolute abundance of every unique TCRbeta CDR3 rearrangement. For each sample, productive Simpson clonality was calculated as the square root of Simpson's diversity index over productive rearrangements. TCRdb retrieved this table from immuneACCESS and kept in-frame rearrangements only. Not all clones are present; in checked studies, unresolved V genes account for under half, and no reason is known for the remainder. The D gene and trimming were derived from the DNA, and the V and J assignments and clone size from that table. The table for this sample lists just over 200,000 clones; around three quarters of them were counted only once. The top ten clones comprise 4.5% to 7% of the sample.

Overall results and qualifications from the work: Clinical and demographic metadata were provided uncurated, with the amount varying by source and participant.

The collaborating institutions used their own protocols to collect whole blood in K2EDTA tubes. For TCRbeta analysis, collaborator samples were shipped as frozen whole blood, as isolated PBMCs, or as DNA extracted from either sample type. Including the terminal cysteine and phenylalanine, the CDR3 comprises 19 residues. The CDR3 DNA has 57 bases and is translated from base 1. The rearrangement combines TRBV21-1 with TRBJ2-1; TRBD2 is the table's D call, not checked against the DNA. TRBV21-1 is assigned pseudogene status. The sample taken for sequencing was peripheral blood. The sequence was obtained from a woman in her sixties or seventies with acute or convalescent COVID-19. The CDR3 is CASSKDYSGRVGCHHEQFF. The DNA sequence is TGTGCCAGCAGCAAAGATTATAGCGGGAGGGTGGGGTGTCATCATGAGCAGTTCTTC.